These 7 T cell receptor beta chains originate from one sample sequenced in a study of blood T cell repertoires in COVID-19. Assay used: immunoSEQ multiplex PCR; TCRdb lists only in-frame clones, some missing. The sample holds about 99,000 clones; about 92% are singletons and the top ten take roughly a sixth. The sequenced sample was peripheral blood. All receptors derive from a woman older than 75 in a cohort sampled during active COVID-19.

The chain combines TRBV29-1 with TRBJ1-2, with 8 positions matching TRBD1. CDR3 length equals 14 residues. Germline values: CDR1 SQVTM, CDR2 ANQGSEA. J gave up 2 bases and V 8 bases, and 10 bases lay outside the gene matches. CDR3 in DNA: TGCAGCTCCCTTGGCAGGGGGCGGAACTATGGCTACACCTTC. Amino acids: CSSLGRGRNYGYTF.

Here the CDR3 DNA reads TGTGCCAGCAGCTTAGCGGTGGGGGGGCAAGGGTCGTCCCTCCACTTT. Its translation is CASSLAVGGQGSSLHF. This chain joins TRBV7-2 and TRBJ1-6; tentatively, D is TRBD1 (6 bases). The germline V gene encodes CDR1 SGHTA and CDR2 FQGNSA. With 0 bases removed from V and 14 bases from J, the gap between germline ends came to 20 bases. The CDR3 is 16 residues long.

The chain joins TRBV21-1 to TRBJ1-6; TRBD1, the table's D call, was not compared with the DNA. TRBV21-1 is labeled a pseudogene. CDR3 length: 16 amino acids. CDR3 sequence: CASSPRRPGRQSPLHF. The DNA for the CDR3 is TGTGCCAGCAGCCCCCGCCGGCCAGGGCGACAATCACCCCTCCACTTT.

The CDR3 protein is CASSQEVTAQGYNEQFF. CDR3 DNA: TGCGCCAGCAGCCAAGAGGTAACAGCCCAGGGCTACAATGAGCAGTTCTTC. This sequence joins TRBV4-1 and TRBJ2-1; the D gene is possibly TRBD1 (5 bases). Germline V gene sequence: CDR1 MGHRA, CDR2 YSYEKL. The V end was cut by 0 bases, the J end by 3 bases, with 15 bases between. The CDR3 has 17 amino acids.

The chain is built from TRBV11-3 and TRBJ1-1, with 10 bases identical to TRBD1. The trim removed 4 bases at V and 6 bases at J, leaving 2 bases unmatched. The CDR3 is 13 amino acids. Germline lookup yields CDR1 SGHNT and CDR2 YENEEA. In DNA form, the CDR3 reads TGTGCCAGCAGCTCGGGACAGGGGTCTGAAGCTTTCTTT. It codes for CASSSGQGSEAFF.

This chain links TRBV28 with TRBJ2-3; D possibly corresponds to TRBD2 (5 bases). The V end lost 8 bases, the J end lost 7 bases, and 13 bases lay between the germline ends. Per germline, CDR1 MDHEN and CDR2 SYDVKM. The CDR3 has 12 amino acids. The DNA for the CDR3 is TGTGCCAGCGGGAGCGCCTCATATACGCAGTATTTT. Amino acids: CASGSASYTQYF.

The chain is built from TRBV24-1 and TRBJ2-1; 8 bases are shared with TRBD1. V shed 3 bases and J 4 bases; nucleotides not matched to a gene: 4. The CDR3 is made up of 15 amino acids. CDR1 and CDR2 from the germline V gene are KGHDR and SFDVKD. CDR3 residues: CATSDVTGGYNEQFF. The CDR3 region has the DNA TGTGCCACCAGTGATGTTACAGGGGGGTACAATGAGCAGTTCTTC.